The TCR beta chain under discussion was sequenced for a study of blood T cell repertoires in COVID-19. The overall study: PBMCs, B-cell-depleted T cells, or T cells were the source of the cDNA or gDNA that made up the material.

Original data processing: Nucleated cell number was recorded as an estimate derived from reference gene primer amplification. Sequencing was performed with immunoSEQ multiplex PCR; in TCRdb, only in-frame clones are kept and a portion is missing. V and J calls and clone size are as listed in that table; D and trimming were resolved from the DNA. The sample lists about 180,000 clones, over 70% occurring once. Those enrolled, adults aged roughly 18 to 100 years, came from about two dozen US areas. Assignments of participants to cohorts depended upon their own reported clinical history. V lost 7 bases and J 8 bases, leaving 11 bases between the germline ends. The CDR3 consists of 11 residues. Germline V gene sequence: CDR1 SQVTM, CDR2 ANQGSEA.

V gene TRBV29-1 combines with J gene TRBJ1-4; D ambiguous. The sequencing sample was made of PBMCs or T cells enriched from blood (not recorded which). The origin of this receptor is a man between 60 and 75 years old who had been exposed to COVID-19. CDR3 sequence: CSGRREEKLFF. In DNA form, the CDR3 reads TGCAGCGGACGACGGGAAGAAAAACTGTTTTTT.